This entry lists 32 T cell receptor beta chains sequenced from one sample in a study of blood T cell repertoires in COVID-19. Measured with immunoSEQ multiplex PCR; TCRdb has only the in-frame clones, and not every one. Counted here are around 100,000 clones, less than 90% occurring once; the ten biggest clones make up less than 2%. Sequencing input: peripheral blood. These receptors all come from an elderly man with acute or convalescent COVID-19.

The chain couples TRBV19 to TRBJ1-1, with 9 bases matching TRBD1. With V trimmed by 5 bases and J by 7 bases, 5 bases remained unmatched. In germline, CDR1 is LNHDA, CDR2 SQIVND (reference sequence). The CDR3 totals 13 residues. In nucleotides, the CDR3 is TGTGCCAGTAGTGGGACAGGGCAGGGTGAAGCTTTCTTT. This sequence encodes CASSGTGQGEAFF.

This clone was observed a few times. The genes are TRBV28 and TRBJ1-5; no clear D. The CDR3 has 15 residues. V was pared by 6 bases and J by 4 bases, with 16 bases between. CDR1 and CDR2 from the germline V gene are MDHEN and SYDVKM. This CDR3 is CASSSNGVGNQPQHF. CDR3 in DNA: TGTGCCAGCAGCTCTAACGGGGTAGGGAATCAGCCCCAGCATTTT. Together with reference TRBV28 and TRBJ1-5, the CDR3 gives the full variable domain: DVKVTQSSRYLVKRTGEKVFLECVQDMDHENMFWYRQDPGLGLRLIYFSYDVKMKEKGDIPEGYSVSREKKERFSLILESASTNQTSMYLCASSSNGVGNQPQHFGDGTRLSIL.

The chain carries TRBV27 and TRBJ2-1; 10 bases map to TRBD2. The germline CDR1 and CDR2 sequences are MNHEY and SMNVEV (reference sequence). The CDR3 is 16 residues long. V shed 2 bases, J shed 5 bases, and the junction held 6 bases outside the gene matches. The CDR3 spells CASSLGGLAGDNEQFF. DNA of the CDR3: TGTGCCAGCAGTTTAGGAGGTCTAGCGGGGGACAATGAGCAGTTCTTC.

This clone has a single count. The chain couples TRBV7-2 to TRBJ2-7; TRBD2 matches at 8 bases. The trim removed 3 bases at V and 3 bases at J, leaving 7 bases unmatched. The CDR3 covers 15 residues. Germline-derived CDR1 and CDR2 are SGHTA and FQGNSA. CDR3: CASSLGWAGGYEQYF. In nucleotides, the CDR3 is TGTGCCAGCAGCTTGGGATGGGCGGGGGGCTACGAGCAGTACTTC.

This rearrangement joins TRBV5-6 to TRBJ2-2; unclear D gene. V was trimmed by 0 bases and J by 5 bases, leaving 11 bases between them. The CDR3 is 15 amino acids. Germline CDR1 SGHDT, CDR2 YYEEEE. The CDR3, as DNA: TGTGCCAGCAGCTTGGGAACTATAGAGACCGGGGAGCTGTTTTTT. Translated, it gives CASSLGTIETGELFF.

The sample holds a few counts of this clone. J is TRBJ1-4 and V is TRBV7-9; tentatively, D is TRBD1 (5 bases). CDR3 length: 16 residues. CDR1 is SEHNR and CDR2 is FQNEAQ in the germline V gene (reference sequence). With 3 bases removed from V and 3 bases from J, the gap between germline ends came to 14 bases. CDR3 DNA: TGTGCCAGCAGCTTCAGAAATCGGGGGGCTAATGAAAAACTGTTTTTT. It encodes CASSFRNRGANEKLFF.

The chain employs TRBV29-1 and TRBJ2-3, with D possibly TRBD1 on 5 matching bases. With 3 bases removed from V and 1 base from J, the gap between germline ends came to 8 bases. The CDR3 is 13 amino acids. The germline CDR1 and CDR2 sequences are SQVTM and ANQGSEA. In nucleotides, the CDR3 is TGCAGCGTTGATACAGGAGGCACAGATACGCAGTATTTT. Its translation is CSVDTGGTDTQYF.

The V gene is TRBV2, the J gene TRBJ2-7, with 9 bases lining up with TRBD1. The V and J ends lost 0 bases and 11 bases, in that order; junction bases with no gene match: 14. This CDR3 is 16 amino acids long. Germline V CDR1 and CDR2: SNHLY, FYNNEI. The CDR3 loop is CASSEASGTGTKWEYF. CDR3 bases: TGTGCCAGCAGTGAAGCGTCCGGGACAGGGACCAAATGGGAGTACTTC.

The CDR3, as DNA: TGTGCCAGCCGGGGGGGCTTCGGAAACACCATATATTTT. It translates to CASRGGFGNTIYF. The chain joins TRBV6-5 to TRBJ1-3, with TRBD1 as a possible D gene (6 bases). The V end was cut by 8 bases, the J end by 4 bases, with 12 bases between. This CDR3 region has 13 residues. The germline V gene has CDR1 MNHEY and CDR2 SVGAGI.

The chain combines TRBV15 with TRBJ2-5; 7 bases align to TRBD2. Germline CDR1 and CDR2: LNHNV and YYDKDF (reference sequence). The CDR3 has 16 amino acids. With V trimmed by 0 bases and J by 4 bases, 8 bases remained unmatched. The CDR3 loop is CATSRDLRAGRETQYF. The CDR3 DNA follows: TGTGCCACCAGCAGAGATTTGAGAGCGGGACGAGAGACCCAGTACTTC.

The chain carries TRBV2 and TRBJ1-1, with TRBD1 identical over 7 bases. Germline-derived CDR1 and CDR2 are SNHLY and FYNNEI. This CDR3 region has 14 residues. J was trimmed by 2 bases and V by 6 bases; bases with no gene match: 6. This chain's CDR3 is CASRTGTVNTEAFF. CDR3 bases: TGTGCCAGCAGGACAGGGACCGTTAACACTGAAGCTTTCTTT.

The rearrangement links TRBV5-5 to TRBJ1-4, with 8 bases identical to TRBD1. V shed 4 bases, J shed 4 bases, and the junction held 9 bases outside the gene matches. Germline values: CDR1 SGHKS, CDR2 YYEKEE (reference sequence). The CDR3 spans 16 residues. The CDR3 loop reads CASSTIQGGLNEKLFF. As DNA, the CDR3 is TGTGCCAGCAGCACCATACAGGGGGGCCTTAATGAAAAACTGTTTTTT.

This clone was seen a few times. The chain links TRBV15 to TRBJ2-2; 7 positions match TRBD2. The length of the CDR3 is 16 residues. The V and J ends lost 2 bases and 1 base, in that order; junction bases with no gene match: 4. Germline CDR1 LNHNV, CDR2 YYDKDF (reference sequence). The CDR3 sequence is CATSRSGLGNTGELFF. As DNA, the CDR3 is TGTGCCACCAGCAGATCAGGACTAGGGAACACCGGGGAGCTGTTTTTT.

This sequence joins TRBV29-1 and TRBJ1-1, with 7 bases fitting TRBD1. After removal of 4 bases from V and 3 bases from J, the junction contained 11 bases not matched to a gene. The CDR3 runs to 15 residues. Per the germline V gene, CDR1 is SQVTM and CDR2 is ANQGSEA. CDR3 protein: CSVAPRQGPDTEAFF. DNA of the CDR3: TGCAGCGTTGCCCCCCGACAGGGCCCGGACACTGAAGCTTTCTTT.

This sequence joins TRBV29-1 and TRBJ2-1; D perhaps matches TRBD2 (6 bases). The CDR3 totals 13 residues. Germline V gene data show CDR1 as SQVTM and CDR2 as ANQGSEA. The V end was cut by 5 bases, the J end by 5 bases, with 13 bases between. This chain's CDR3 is CSVFPWEDNEQFF. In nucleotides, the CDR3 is TGCAGCGTTTTCCCCTGGGAGGACAATGAGCAGTTCTTC.

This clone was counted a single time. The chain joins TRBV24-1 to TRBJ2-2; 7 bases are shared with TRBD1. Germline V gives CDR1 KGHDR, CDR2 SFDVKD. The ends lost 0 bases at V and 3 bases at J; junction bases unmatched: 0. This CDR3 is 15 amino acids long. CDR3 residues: CATSDLDRDTGELFF. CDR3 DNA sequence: TGTGCCACCAGTGATTTGGACAGGGACACCGGGGAGCTGTTTTTT.

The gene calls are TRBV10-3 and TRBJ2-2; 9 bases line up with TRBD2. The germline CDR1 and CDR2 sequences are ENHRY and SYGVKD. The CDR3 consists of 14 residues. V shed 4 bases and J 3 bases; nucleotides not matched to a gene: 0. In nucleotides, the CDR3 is TGTGCCATCAGTGCTAGCGGGGACACCGGGGAGCTGTTTTTT. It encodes CAISASGDTGELFF.

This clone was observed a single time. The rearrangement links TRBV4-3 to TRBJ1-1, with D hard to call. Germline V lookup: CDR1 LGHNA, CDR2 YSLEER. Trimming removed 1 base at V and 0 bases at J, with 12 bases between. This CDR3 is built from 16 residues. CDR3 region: CASSQALGSLNTEAFF. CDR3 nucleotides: TGCGCCAGCAGCCAAGCCCTCGGGAGCCTGAACACTGAAGCTTTCTTT.

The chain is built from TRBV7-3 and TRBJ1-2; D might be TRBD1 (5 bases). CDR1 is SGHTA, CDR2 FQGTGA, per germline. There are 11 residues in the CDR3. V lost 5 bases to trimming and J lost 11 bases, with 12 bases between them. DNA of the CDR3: TGTGCCAGCAGCCCACCACAGGAATACACCTTC. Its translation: CASSPPQEYTF.

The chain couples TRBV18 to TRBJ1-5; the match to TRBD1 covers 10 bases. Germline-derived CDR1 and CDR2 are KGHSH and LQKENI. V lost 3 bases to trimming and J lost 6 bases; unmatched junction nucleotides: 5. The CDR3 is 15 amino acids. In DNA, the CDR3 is TGTGCCAGCTCACCTCAGACAGGGGGCAGTCAGCCCCAGCATTTT. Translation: CASSPQTGGSQPQHF.

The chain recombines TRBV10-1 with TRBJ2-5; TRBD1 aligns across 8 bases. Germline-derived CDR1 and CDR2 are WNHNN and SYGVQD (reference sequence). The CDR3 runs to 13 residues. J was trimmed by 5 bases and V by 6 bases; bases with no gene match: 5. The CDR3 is CASRDRVRETQYF. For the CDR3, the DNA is TGCGCCAGCAGGGACAGGGTGCGGGAGACCCAGTACTTC.

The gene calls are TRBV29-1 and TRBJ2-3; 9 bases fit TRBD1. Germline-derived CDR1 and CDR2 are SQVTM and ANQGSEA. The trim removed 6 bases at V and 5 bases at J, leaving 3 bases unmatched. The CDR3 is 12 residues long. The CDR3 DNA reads TGCAGCGTCCCGACAGGGGGAGATACGCAGTATTTT. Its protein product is CSVPTGGDTQYF.

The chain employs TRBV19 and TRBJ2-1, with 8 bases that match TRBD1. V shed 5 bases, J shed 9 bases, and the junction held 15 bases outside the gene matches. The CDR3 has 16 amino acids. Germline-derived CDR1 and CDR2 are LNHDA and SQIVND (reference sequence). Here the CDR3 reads CASSPGQGRSIGEQFF. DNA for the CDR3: TGTGCCAGTAGTCCCGGACAGGGACGAAGCATAGGTGAGCAGTTCTTC.

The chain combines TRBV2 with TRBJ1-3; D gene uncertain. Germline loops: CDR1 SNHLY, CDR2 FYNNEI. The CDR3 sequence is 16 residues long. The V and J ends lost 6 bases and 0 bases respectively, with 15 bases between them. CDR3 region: CASSVGPGSSGNTIYF. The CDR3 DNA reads TGTGCCAGCAGCGTAGGGCCGGGGAGCTCTGGAAACACCATATATTTT. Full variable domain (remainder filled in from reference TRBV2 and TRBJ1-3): EPEVTQTPSHQVTQMGQEVILRCVPISNHLYFYWYRQILGQKVEFLVSFYNNEISEKSEIFDDQFSVERPDGSNFTLKIRSTKLEDSAMYFCASSVGPGSSGNTIYFGEGSWLTVV.

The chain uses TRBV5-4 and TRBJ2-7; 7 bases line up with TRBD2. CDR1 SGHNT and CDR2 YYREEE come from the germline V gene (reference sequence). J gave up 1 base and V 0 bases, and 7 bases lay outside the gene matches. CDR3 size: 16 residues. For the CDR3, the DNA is TGTGCCAGCAGCTTGGGGGGGAGGGCAGGGTCCTACGAGCAGTACTTC. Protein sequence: CASSLGGRAGSYEQYF.

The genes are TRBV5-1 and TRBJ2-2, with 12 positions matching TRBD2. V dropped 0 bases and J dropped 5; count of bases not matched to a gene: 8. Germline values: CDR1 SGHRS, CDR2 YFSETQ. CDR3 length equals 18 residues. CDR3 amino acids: CASSLEGSGLAGTGELFF. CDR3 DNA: TGCGCCAGCAGCTTGGAGGGATCCGGACTAGCGGGAACCGGGGAGCTGTTTTTT.

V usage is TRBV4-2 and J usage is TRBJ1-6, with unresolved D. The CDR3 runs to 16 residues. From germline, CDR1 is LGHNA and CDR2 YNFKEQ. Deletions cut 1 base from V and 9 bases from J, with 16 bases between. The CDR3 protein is CASSQGGAWSASPLHF. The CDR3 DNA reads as TGTGCCAGCAGCCAAGGGGGAGCCTGGTCGGCTTCACCCCTCCACTTT.

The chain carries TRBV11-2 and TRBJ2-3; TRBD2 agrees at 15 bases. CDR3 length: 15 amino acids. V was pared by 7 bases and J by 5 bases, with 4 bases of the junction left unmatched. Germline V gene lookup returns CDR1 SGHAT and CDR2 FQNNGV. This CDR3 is CASTGLAGGIDTQYF. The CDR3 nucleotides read TGTGCCAGCACGGGACTAGCGGGAGGAATAGATACGCAGTATTTT. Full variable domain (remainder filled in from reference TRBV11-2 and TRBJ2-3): EAGVAQSPRYKIIEKRQSVAFWCNPISGHATLYWYQQILGQGPKLLIQFQNNGVVDDSQLPKDRFSAERLKGVDSTLKIQPAKLEDSAVYLCASTGLAGGIDTQYFGPGTRLTVL.

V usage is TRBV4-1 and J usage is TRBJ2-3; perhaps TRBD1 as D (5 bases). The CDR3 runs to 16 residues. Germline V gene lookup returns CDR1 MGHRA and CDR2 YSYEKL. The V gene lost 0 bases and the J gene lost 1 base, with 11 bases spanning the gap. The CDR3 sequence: CASSQEKGYGTDTQYF. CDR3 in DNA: TGCGCCAGCAGCCAAGAGAAGGGGTACGGCACAGATACGCAGTATTTT.

DNA of the CDR3: TGTGCCAGCAGCATAAACGGGGGAGCTGGAAACACCATATATTTT. This translates into CASSINGGAGNTIYF. The genes are TRBV11-2 and TRBJ1-3, with D possibly being TRBD1 (5 bases). The V gene's germline CDR1 is SGHAT and CDR2 FQNNGV. The V and J ends lost 5 bases and 2 bases respectively, with 13 bases between them. The CDR3 loop spans 15 amino acids.

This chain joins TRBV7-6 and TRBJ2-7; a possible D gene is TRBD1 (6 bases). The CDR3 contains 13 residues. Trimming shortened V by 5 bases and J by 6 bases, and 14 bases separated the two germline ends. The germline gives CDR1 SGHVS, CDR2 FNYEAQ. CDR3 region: CASSPTWGREQYF. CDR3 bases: TGTGCCAGCAGCCCCACTTGGGGGCGCGAGCAGTACTTC.

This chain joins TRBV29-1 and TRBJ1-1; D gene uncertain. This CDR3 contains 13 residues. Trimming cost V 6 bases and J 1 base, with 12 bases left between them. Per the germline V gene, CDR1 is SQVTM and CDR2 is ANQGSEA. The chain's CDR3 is CSVARLPNTEAFF. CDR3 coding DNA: TGCAGCGTGGCCCGACTGCCGAACACTGAAGCTTTCTTT.